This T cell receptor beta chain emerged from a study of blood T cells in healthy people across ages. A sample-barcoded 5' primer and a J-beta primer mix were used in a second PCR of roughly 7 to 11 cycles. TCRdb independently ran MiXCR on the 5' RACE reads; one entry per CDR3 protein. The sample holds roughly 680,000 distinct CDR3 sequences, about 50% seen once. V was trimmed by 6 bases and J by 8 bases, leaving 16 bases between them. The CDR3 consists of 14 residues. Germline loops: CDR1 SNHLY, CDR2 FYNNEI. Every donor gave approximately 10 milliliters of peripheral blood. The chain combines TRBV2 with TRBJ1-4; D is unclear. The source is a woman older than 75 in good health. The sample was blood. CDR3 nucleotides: TGTGCCAGCAGCCCCGGGAGCAGTCTAGAAAAACTGTTTTTT. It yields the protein CASSPGSSLEKLFF.